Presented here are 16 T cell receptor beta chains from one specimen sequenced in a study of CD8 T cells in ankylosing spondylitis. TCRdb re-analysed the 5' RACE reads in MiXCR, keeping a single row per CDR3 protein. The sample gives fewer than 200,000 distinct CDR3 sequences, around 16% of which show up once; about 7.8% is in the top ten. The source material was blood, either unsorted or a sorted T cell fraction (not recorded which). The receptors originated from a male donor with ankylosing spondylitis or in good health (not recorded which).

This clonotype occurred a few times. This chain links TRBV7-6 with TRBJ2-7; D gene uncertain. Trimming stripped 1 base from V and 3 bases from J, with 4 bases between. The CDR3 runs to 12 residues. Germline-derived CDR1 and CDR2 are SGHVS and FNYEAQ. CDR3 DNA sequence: TGTGCCAGCAGCTTAGATTACTACGAGCAGTACTTC. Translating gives CASSLDYYEQYF.

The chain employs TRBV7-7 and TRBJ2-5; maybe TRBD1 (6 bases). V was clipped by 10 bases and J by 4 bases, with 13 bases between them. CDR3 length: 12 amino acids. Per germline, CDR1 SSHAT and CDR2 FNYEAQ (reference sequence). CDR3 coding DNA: TGTGCCACAAACAGGGTTTTAGAGACCCAGTACTTC. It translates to CATNRVLETQYF.

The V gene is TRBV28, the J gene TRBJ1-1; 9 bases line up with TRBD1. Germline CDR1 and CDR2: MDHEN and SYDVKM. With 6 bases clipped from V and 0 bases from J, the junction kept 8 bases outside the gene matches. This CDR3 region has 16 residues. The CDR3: CASRDRGGLLNTEAFF. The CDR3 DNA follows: TGTGCCAGCAGGGACAGGGGCGGCCTGTTGAACACTGAAGCTTTCTTT.

Here the CDR3 reads CASRGQGWSTDTQYF. DNA for the CDR3: TGTGCCAGCAGAGGACAGGGGTGGAGCACAGATACGCAGTATTTT. V gene TRBV12-3 or TRBV12-4 combines with J gene TRBJ2-3; 9 nucleotides line up with TRBD1. The CDR3 contains 15 residues. The V gene end was trimmed by 6 bases and the J gene end by 0 bases; junction bases not matched to a gene: 4.

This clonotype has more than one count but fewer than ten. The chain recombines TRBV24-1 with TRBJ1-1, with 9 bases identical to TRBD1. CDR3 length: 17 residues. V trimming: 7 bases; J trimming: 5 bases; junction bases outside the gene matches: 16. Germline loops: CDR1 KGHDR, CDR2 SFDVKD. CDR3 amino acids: CATRDNPRDRAGTEAFF. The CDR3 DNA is TGTGCCACCAGGGATAATCCCCGGGACAGGGCAGGTACTGAAGCTTTCTTT.

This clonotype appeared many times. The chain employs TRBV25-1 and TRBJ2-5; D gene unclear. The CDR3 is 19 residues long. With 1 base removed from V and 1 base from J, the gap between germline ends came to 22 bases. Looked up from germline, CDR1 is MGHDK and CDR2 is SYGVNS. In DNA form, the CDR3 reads TGTGCCAGCAGTGAATTTAGGCCAGGCCCAACATGGGGCCAAGAGACCCAGTACTTC. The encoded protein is CASSEFRPGPTWGQETQYF.

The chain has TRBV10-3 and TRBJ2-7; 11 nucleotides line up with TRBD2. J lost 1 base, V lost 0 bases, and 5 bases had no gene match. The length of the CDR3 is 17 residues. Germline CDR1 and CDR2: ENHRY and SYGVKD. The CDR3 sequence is CAISESTSGSLSYEQYF. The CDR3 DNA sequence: TGTGCCATCAGTGAGTCTACTAGCGGGAGTTTGTCCTACGAGCAGTACTTC.

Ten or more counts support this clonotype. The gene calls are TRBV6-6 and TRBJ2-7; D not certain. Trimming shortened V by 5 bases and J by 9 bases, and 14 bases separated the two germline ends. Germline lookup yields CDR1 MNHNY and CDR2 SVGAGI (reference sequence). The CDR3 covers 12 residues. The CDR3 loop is CASSKDVLRQYF. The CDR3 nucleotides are TGTGCCAGCAGTAAGGATGTGTTGAGGCAGTACTTC.

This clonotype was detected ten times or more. For the CDR3, the DNA is TGTGCCAGCAGTCCACCGGGAACTAGCGGGAGTCCGAGCTCCTACAATGAGCAGTTCTTC. Amino acid sequence: CASSPPGTSGSPSSYNEQFF. The V call is TRBV28, the J call TRBJ2-1, with 11 bases lining up with TRBD2. The junction had 15 bases not matched to a gene; V was cut back by 5 bases and J by 0 bases. This CDR3 has 20 residues. CDR1 and CDR2 (germline): MDHEN, SYDVKM. Full variable domain (remainder filled in from reference TRBV28 and TRBJ2-1): DVKVTQSSRYLVKRTGEKVFLECVQDMDHENMFWYRQDPGLGLRLIYFSYDVKMKEKGDIPEGYSVSREKKERFSLILESASTNQTSMYLCASSPPGTSGSPSSYNEQFFGPGTRLTVL.

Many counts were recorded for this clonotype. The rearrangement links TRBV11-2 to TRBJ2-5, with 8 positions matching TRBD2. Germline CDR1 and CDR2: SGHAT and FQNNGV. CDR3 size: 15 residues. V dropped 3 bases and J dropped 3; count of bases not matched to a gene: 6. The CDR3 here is CASSFAGLGEETQYF. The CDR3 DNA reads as TGTGCCAGCAGCTTCGCGGGACTAGGGGAAGAGACCCAGTACTTC. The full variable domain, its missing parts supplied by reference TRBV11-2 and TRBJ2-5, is EAGVAQSPRYKIIEKRQSVAFWCNPISGHATLYWYQQILGQGPKLLIQFQNNGVVDDSQLPKDRFSAERLKGVDSTLKIQPAKLEDSAVYLCASSFAGLGEETQYFGPGTRLLVL.

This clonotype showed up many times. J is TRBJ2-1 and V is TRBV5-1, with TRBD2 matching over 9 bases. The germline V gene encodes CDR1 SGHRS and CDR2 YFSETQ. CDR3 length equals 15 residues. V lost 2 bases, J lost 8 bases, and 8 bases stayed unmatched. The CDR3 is CASSLLAGGPHEQFF. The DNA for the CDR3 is TGCGCCAGCAGCTTACTGGCGGGAGGGCCGCATGAGCAGTTCTTC.

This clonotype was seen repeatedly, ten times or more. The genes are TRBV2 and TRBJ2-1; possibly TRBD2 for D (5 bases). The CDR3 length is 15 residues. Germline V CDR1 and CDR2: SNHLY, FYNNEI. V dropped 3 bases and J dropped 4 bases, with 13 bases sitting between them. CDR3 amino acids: CASSDMGATYNEQFF. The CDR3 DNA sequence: TGTGCCAGCAGTGATATGGGAGCCACATACAATGAGCAGTTCTTC.

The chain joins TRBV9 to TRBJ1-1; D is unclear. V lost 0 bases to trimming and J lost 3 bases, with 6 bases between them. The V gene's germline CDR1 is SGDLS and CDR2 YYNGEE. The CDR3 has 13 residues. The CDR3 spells CASSVGKYTEAFF. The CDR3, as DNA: TGTGCCAGCAGCGTAGGGAAGTACACTGAAGCTTTCTTT.

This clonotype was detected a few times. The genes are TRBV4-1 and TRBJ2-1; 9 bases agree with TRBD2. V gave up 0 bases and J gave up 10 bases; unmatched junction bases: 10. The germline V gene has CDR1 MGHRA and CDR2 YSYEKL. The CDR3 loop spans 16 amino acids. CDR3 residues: CASSQDSPSGIEEQFF. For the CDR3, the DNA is TGCGCCAGCAGCCAAGATTCACCTAGCGGGATCGAAGAGCAGTTCTTC.

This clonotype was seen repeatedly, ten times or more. CDR3 region: CASSPLDGQGADEQFF. CDR3 sequence (DNA): TGTGCCAGCAGTCCTCTCGATGGACAGGGGGCCGATGAGCAGTTCTTC. The chain links TRBV25-1 to TRBJ2-1; 11 positions agree with TRBD1. Looked up from germline, CDR1 is MGHDK and CDR2 is SYGVNS. V was clipped by 5 bases and J by 8 bases; unmatched bases: 11. The CDR3 totals 16 residues. The complete variable domain, with remaining parts taken from reference TRBV25-1 and TRBJ2-1, reads EADIYQTPRYLVIGTGKKITLECSQTMGHDKMYWYQQDPGMELHLIHYSYGVNSTEKGDLSSESTVSRIRTEHFPLTLESARPSHTSQYLCASSPLDGQGADEQFFGPGTRLTVL.

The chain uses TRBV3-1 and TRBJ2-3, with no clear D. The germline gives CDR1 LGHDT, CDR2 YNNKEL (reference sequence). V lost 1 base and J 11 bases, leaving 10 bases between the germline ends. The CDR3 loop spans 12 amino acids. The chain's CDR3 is CASSQGGPGQYF. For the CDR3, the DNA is TGTGCCAGCAGCCAAGGTGGGCCAGGGCAGTATTTT.